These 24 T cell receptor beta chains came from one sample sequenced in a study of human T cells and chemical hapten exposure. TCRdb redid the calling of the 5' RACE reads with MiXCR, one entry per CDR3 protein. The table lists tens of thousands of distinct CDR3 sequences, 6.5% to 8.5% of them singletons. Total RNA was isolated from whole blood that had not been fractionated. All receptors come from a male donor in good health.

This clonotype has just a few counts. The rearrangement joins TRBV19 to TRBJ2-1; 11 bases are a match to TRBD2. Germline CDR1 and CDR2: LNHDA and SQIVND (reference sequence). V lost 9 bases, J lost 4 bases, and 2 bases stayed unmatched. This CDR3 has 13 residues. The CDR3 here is CASGTSGYNEQFF. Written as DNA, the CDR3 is TGTGCCAGCGGGACTAGCGGATACAATGAGCAGTTCTTC.

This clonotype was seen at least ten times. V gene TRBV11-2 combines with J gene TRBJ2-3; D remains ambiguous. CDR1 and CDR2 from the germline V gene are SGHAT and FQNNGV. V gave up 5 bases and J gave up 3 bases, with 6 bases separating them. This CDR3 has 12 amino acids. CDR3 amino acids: CASSPYTDTQYF. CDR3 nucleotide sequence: TGTGCCAGCAGCCCATATACAGATACGCAGTATTTT. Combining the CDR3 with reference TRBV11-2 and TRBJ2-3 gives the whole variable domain EAGVAQSPRYKIIEKRQSVAFWCNPISGHATLYWYQQILGQGPKLLIQFQNNGVVDDSQLPKDRFSAERLKGVDSTLKIQPAKLEDSAVYLCASSPYTDTQYFGPGTRLTVL.

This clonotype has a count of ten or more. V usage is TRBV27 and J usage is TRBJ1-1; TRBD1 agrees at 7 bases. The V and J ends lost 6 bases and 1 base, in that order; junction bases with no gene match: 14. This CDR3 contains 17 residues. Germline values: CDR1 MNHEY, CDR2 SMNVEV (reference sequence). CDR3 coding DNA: TGTGCCAGCAGCCCCAACCCGCCGGGACAGAGGAACACTGAAGCTTTCTTT. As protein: CASSPNPPGQRNTEAFF.

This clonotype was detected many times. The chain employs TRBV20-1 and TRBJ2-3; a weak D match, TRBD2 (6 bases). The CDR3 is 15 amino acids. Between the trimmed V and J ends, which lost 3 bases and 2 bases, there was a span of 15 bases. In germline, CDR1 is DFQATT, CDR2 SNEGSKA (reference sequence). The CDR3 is CSASPRGGYTDTQYF. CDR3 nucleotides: TGCAGTGCTAGTCCACGAGGAGGGTACACAGATACGCAGTATTTT.

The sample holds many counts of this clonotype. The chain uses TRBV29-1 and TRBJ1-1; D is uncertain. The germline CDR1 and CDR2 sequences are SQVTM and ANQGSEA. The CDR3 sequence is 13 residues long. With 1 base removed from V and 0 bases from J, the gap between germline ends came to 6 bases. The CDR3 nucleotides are TGCAGCGTTGAAGGAGGAATGAACACTGAAGCTTTCTTT. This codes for CSVEGGMNTEAFF.

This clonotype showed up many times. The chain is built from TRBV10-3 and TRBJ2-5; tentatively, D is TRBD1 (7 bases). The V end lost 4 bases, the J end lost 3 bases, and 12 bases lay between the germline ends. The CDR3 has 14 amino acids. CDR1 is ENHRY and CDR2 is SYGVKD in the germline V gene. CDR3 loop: CAISARGTEETQYF. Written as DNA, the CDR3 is TGTGCCATCAGTGCCCGCGGGACAGAAGAGACCCAGTACTTC.

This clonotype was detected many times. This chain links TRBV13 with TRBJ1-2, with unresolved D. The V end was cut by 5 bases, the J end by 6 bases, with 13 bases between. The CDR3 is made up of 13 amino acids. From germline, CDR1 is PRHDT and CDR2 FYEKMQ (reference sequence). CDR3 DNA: TGTGCCAGCAGCCCCCCTGGGAACGATGGCTACACCTTC. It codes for CASSPPGNDGYTF. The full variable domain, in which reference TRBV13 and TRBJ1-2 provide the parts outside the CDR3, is AAGVIQSPRHLIKEKRETATLKCYPIPRHDTVYWYQQGPGQDPQFLISFYEKMQSDKGSIPDRFSAQQFSDYHSELNMSSLELGDSALYFCASSPPGNDGYTFGSGTRLTVV.

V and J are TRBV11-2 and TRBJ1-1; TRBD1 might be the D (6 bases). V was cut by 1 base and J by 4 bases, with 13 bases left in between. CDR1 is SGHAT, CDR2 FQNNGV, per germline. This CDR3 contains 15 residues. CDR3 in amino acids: CASSLGKGGITEAFF. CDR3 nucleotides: TGTGCCAGCAGCTTAGGAAAGGGGGGGATCACTGAAGCTTTCTTT.

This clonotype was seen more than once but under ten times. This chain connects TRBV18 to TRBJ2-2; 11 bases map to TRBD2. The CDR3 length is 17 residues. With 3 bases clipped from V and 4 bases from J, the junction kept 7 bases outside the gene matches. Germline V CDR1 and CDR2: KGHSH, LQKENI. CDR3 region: CASSPVAGTSGTGELFF. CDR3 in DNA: TGTGCCAGCTCACCTGTTGCCGGGACTAGCGGCACCGGGGAGCTGTTTTTT.

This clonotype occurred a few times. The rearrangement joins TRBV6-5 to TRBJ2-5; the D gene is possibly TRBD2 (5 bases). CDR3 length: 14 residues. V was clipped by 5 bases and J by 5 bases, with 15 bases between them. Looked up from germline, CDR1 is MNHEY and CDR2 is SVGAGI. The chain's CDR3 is CASSRTRFGETQYF. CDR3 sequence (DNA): TGTGCCAGCAGTCGAACTAGGTTCGGTGAGACCCAGTACTTC.

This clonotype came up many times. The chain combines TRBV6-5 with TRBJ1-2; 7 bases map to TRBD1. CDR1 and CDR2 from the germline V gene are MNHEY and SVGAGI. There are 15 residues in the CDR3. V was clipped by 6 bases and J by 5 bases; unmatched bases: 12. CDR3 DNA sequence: TGTGCCAGCAGCCGACAGGGACAGCTCCCTTATGGCTACACCTTC. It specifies CASSRQGQLPYGYTF.

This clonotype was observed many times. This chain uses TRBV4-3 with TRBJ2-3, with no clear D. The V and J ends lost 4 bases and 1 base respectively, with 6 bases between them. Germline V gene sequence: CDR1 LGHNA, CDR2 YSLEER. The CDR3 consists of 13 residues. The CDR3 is CASSPAGTDTQYF. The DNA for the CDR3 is TGCGCCAGCAGCCCAGCAGGCACAGATACGCAGTATTTT.

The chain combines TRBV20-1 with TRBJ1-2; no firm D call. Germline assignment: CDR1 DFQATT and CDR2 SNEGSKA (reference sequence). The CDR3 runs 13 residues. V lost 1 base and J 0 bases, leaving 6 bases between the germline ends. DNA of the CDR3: TGCAGTGCTAGAGTCCCAACTAACTATGGCTACACCTTC. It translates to CSARVPTNYGYTF.

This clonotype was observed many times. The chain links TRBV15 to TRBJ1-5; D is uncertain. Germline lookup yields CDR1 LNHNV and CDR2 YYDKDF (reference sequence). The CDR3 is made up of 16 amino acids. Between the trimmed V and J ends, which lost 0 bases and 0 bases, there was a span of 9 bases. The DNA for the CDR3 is TGTGCCACCAGCAGAGAAGGGAAGGGTAGCAATCAGCCCCAGCATTTT. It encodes CATSREGKGSNQPQHF. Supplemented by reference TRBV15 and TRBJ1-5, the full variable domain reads DAMVIQNPRYQVTQFGKPVTLSCSQTLNHNVMYWYQQKSSQAPKLLFHYYDKDFNNEADTPDNFQSRRPNTSFCFLDIRSPGLGDTAMYLCATSREGKGSNQPQHFGDGTRLSIL.

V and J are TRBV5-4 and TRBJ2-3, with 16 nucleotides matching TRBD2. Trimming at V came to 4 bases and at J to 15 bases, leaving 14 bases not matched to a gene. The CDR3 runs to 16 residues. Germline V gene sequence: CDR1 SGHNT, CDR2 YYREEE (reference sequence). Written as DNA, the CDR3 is TGTGCCAGCAGCCTAGGGACTAGCGGGGGGGCCCAAGAGTACTATTTT. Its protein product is CASSLGTSGGAQEYYF.

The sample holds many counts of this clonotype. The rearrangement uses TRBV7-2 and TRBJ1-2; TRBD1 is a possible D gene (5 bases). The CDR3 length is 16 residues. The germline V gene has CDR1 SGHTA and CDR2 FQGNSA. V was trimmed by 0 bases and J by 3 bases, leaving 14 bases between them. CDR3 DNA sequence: TGTGCCAGCAGCTTAGCTGAGGGGATTGTTGACTATGGCTACACCTTC. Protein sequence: CASSLAEGIVDYGYTF.

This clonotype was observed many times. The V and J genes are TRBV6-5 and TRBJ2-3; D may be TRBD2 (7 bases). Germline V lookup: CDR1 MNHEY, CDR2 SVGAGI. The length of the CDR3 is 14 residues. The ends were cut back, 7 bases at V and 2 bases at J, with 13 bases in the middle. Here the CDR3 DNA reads TGTGCCAGCAACGTCGGGGGGCCCACAGATACGCAGTATTTT. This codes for CASNVGGPTDTQYF.

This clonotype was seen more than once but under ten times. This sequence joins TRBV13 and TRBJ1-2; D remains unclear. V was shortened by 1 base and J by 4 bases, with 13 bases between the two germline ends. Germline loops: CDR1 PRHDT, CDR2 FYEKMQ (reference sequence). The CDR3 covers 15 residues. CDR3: CASSLAVAPGYGYTF. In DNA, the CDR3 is TGTGCCAGCAGCTTAGCGGTTGCCCCAGGCTATGGCTACACCTTC.

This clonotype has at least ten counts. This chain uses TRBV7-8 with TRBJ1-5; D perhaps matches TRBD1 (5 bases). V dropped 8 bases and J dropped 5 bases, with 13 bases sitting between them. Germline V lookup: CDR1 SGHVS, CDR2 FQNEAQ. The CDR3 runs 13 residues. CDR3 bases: TGTGCCAGCGGGGCGTTCTATGATCAGCCCCAGCATTTT. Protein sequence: CASGAFYDQPQHF.

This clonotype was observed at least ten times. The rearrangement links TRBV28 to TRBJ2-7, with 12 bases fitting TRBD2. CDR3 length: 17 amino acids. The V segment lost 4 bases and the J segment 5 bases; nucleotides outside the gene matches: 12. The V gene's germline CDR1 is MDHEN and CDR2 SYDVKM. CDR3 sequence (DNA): TGTGCCAGCAGTTCCCCCGTGAGACTAGCGGGAGCGGACGAGCAGTACTTC. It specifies CASSSPVRLAGADEQYF.

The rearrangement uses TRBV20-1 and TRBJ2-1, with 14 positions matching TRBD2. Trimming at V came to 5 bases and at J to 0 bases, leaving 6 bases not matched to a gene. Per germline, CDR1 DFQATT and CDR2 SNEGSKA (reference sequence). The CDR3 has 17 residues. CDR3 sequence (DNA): TGCAGTGCTCGACTAGCGGGAGGGCTTTCCTCCTACAATGAGCAGTTCTTC. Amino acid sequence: CSARLAGGLSSYNEQFF.

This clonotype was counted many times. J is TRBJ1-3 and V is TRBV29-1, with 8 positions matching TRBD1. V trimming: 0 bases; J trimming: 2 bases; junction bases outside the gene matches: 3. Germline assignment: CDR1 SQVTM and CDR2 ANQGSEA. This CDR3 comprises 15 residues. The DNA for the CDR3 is TGCAGCGTTGAAGATCCGGACAGGGCTGGAAACACCATATATTTT. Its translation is CSVEDPDRAGNTIYF.

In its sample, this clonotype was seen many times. The CDR3 DNA sequence: TGTGCCACTTCCTTATACTCTGGGGCCAACGTCCTGACTTTC. Protein product: CATSLYSGANVLTF. The chain links TRBV25-1 to TRBJ2-6; the D is unclear. Germline CDR1 reads MGHDK; CDR2 reads SYGVNS. V shed 10 bases and J shed 0 bases, with 10 bases lying between them. The CDR3 is 14 residues long. The entire variable domain, with the rest obtained from reference TRBV25-1 and TRBJ2-6, is as follows: EADIYQTPRYLVIGTGKKITLECSQTMGHDKMYWYQQDPGMELHLIHYSYGVNSTEKGDLSSESTVSRIRTEHFPLTLESARPSHTSQYLCATSLYSGANVLTFGAGSRLTVL.

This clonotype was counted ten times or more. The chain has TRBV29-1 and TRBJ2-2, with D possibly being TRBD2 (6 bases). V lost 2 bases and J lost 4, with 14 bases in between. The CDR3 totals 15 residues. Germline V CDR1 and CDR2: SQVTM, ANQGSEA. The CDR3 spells CSVERAGRGTGELFF. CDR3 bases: TGCAGCGTTGAACGCGCCGGGAGAGGCACCGGGGAGCTGTTTTTT.